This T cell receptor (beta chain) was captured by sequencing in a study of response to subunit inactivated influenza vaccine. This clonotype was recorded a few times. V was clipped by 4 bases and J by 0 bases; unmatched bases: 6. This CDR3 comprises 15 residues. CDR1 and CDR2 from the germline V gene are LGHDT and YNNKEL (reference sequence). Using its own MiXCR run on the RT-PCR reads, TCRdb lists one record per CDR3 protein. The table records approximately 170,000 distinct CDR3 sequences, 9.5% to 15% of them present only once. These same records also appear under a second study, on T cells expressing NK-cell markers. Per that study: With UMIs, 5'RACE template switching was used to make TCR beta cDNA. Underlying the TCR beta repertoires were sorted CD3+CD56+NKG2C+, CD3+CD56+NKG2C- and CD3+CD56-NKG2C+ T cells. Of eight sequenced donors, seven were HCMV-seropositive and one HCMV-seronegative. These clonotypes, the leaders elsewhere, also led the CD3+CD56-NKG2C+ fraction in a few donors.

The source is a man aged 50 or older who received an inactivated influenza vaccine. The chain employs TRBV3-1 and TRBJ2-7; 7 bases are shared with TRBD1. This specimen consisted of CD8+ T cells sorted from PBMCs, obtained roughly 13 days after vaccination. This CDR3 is CASSRRTGDSYEQYF. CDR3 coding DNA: TGTGCCAGCAGCCGCCGGACAGGCGACTCCTACGAGCAGTACTTC.